This T cell receptor beta chain was retrieved from a study of T cell repertoires in cytomegalovirus infection. The overall study: CMV infection plus the matching HLA type was flagged by public TCR beta signatures. Study conclusions and caveats: Dominant in the ex vivo response were TCR beta clonotypes restricted by HLA-C and specific for CMV.

On this clonotype: Its matching antigen is unknown.

TCRdb called the reads again in MiXCR, with one record for every CDR3 protein. The data show roughly 130,000 distinct CDR3 sequences, with roughly 8.2% seen just once and 9.5% to 13% held by the top ten. CDR1 and CDR2 from the germline V gene are MNHNS and SASEGT. The V gene lost 10 bases and the J gene lost 9 bases, with 19 bases spanning the gap. This CDR3 has 13 amino acids. The sequenced material came from PBMCs. This receptor was taken from a human donor in good health (CMV status not recorded). Some clones in this sample may be carry-over from other donors' samples. This rearrangement joins TRBV6-1 to TRBJ2-1; a possible D gene is TRBD2 (5 bases). In DNA form, the CDR3 reads TGTGCCACCAAGCTAGCTGGGTACGGTGAGCAGTTCTTC. The encoded protein is CATKLAGYGEQFF.